Shown below are 19 T cell receptor beta chains from a single sample sequenced in a study of T cells in Graves' hyperthyroidism and ophthalmopathy. TCR beta CDR3 regions were amplified from RNA transcripts. The TCR CDR3 was amplified in a first-round RT-PCR using the HTBI primer set. MiXCR was run by TCRdb on the multiplex PCR reads, yielding one entry per CDR3 protein. The data contain about 690,000 distinct CDR3 sequences, approximately 15% of them singletons. The specimen was blood. The receptors here all came from a man aged 50-59 years with Graves' hyperthyroidism.

This clonotype was counted only a few times. This CDR3 reads CASSLWREATYEQYF. CDR3 nucleotide sequence: TGTGCCAGCAGCTTATGGCGGGAGGCCACATACGAGCAGTACTTC. The chain is built from TRBV7-6 and TRBJ2-7; 8 bases fit TRBD2. The CDR3 is 15 residues long. Looked up from germline, CDR1 is SGHVS and CDR2 is FNYEAQ. J lost 4 bases, V lost 2 bases, and 7 bases had no gene match.

This clonotype came up many times. The rearrangement links TRBV18 to TRBJ2-5; 10 bases fit TRBD2. Germline lookup yields CDR1 KGHSH and CDR2 LQKENI. The CDR3 is 16 amino acids. With 3 bases clipped from V and 4 bases from J, the junction kept 8 bases outside the gene matches. CDR3 sequence reads: CASSPYLAGESETQYF. For the CDR3, the DNA is TGTGCCAGCTCACCCTACCTAGCGGGAGAGTCAGAGACCCAGTACTTC.

Worth noting for this clonotype: Being one base from a much bigger clone, this may be a read error. The chain couples TRBV12-3 or TRBV12-4 to TRBJ2-7, with D possibly matching TRBD2 (5 bases). The CDR3 extends over 12 amino acids. CDR3 protein: CTSSSGIYEQYF. CDR3 nucleotide sequence: TGTACCAGCAGCTCCGGGATTTACGAGCAGTACTTC.

The chain has TRBV25-1 and TRBJ2-7; D unclear. Germline CDR1 reads MGHDK; CDR2 reads SYGVNS. This CDR3 has 13 residues. Trimming stripped 4 bases from V and 0 bases from J, with 7 bases between. CDR3 in DNA: TGTGCCAGCAGTGCGGATTTCTCCTACGAGCAGTACTTC. Translating gives CASSADFSYEQYF.

V gene TRBV7-2 combines with J gene TRBJ1-5; weak D call: TRBD1 (5 bases). CDR3 length equals 13 residues. The V end lost 2 bases, the J end lost 6 bases, and 8 bases lay between the germline ends. CDR1 and CDR2 from the germline V gene are SGHTA and FQGNSA. CDR3 nucleotides: TGTGCCAGCAGCTTACTCGGGACTCAGCCCCAGCATTTT. It is translated as CASSLLGTQPQHF.

In its sample, this clonotype was seen a few times. The chain is built from TRBV20-1 and TRBJ2-7; TRBD1 matches at 7 bases. Germline trimming cut 5 bases from V and 1 base from J; bases unmatched to any gene: 11. Looked up from germline, CDR1 is DFQATT and CDR2 is SNEGSKA (reference sequence). The CDR3 runs 15 residues. CDR3 nucleotides: TGCAGTGCTGTAACTCTACAGGGGCCTTCCTACGAGCAGTACTTC. Amino acid sequence: CSAVTLQGPSYEQYF.

This clonotype was counted ten times or more. The chain uses TRBV6-2 or TRBV6-3 and TRBJ2-7; D ambiguous. CDR1 and CDR2 (germline): MNHEY, SVGEGT. The CDR3 has 12 residues. Between the trimmed V and J ends, which lost 6 bases and 5 bases, there was a span of 11 bases. The CDR3 nucleotides are TGTGCCAGCAGCTACCGTGGCCACGAGCAGTACTTC. Its protein is CASSYRGHEQYF.

This clonotype was seen at least ten times. The genes are TRBV20-1 and TRBJ2-1; D unresolved. CDR1 is DFQATT, CDR2 SNEGSKA, per germline (reference sequence). V lost 1 base and J 2 bases, leaving 9 bases between the germline ends. The CDR3 contains 14 residues. In DNA form, the CDR3 reads TGCAGTGCTAGAGCAGCGAGCACCTACAATGAGCAGTTCTTC. This sequence encodes CSARAASTYNEQFF.

This clonotype was detected only a few times. The V gene is TRBV12-3 or TRBV12-4, the J gene TRBJ2-7; D is ambiguous. Trimming took 2 bases from V and 1 from J, leaving 12 bases between them. The length of the CDR3 is 15 residues. The CDR3 region is CASSLSGRLSYEQYF. The CDR3 nucleotides are TGTGCCAGCAGTTTAAGTGGCAGGCTTTCCTACGAGCAGTACTTC.

In this sample, this clonotype turned up many times. The chain carries TRBV3-1 and TRBJ2-2, with TRBD1 identical over 8 bases. CDR3 length equals 16 residues. In germline, CDR1 is LGHDT, CDR2 YNNKEL (reference sequence). V lost 7 bases, J lost 1 base, and 8 bases stayed unmatched. DNA of the CDR3: TGTGCCAGCAACGGGGAGGACAGGGTGAACACCGGGGAGCTGTTTTTT. As protein: CASNGEDRVNTGELFF.

V usage is TRBV6-2 or TRBV6-3 and J usage is TRBJ2-7; D may be TRBD1 (6 bases). The CDR3 runs 16 residues. Trimming left V 7 bases short and J 6 bases short, with 25 bases between. The germline gives CDR1 MNHEY, CDR2 SVGEGT. CDR3 nucleotide sequence: TGTGCCAGCATCGCCCTATTGACAGGTAGTGGGCTCGAGCAGTACTTC. Its protein is CASIALLTGSGLEQYF.

This clonotype has more than one count but fewer than ten. V gene TRBV18 combines with J gene TRBJ2-1, with 10 bases identical to TRBD2. Trimming cost V 0 bases and J 6 bases; bases outside gene matches: 5. CDR3 length equals 16 residues. Per germline, CDR1 KGHSH and CDR2 LQKENI. CDR3 sequence: CASSPPTSGLLNEQFF. The CDR3 region has the DNA TGTGCCAGCTCACCACCGACTAGCGGGCTTCTCAATGAGCAGTTCTTC.

This chain uses TRBV9 with TRBJ1-1; TRBD1 matches at 7 bases. Germline V gene data show CDR1 as SGDLS and CDR2 as YYNGEE. Trimming took 4 bases from V and 1 from J; bases not matched to a gene: 7. The CDR3 runs to 15 residues. The DNA for the CDR3 is TGTGCCAGCAGCACCCCAGACAGGGAGAACACTGAAGCTTTCTTT. Its protein product is CASSTPDRENTEAFF.

The chain employs TRBV3-1 and TRBJ2-7, with 10 bases aligning to TRBD2. J lost 12 bases, V lost 2 bases, and 10 bases had no gene match. The CDR3 length is 14 residues. Germline V gene data show CDR1 as LGHDT and CDR2 as YNNKEL (reference sequence). As DNA, the CDR3 is TGTGCCAGCAGCCAAACCAGGACTAGCGGCCTCGGGTACTTC. Its protein product is CASSQTRTSGLGYF.

The table lists this clonotype with many counts. The chain recombines TRBV5-1 with TRBJ1-1, with TRBD1 as a possible D gene (5 bases). The length of the CDR3 is 15 residues. V lost 4 bases and J 1 base, leaving 14 bases between the germline ends. Germline CDR1 SGHRS, CDR2 YFSETQ. In DNA form, the CDR3 reads TGCGCCAGCAGCACAGGAAACAGACCGAACACTGAAGCTTTCTTT. Translating gives CASSTGNRPNTEAFF.

This clonotype was detected many times. J is TRBJ1-2 and V is TRBV7-9; D gene uncertain. Trimming pared 2 bases from V and 5 bases from J, leaving 9 bases between. CDR3 length equals 13 residues. From germline, CDR1 is SEHNR and CDR2 FQNEAQ (reference sequence). CDR3 DNA sequence: TGTGCCAGCAGCTTATCGGAGCCGTATGGCTACACCTTC. Residues: CASSLSEPYGYTF.

This clonotype has ten or more counts. The chain recombines TRBV7-8 with TRBJ1-5; TRBD1 aligns across 11 bases. CDR1 and CDR2 (germline): SGHVS, FQNEAQ. V shed 4 bases, J shed 6 bases, and the junction held 8 bases outside the gene matches. The CDR3 runs to 16 residues. The DNA of the CDR3 is TGTGCCAGCAGCTCTCCGGTGGGACAGGGGGGTCAGCCCCAGCATTTT. Translated, it gives CASSSPVGQGGQPQHF.

This clonotype has ten or more counts. J is TRBJ2-1 and V is TRBV20-1, with a possible D match to TRBD2 (6 bases). The ends were cut back, 4 bases at V and 0 bases at J, with 19 bases in the middle. Germline-derived CDR1 and CDR2 are DFQATT and SNEGSKA (reference sequence). The CDR3 totals 17 residues. The CDR3 nucleotides are TGCAGTGCTAAACGGGACGGGAGCGCCATCTCCTACAATGAGCAGTTCTTC. Protein: CSAKRDGSAISYNEQFF.

The V call is TRBV11-2, the J call TRBJ1-5, with a weak D call TRBD1 (5 bases). Germline CDR1 SGHAT, CDR2 FQNNGV. CDR3 size: 15 residues. Trimming stripped 5 bases from V and 5 bases from J, with 16 bases between. For the CDR3, the DNA is TGTGCCAGCAGCCCTATCAAGGGGCGAGATCAGCCCCAGCATTTT. Translating it yields CASSPIKGRDQPQHF. The entire variable domain, with the rest obtained from reference TRBV11-2 and TRBJ1-5, is as follows: EAGVAQSPRYKIIEKRQSVAFWCNPISGHATLYWYQQILGQGPKLLIQFQNNGVVDDSQLPKDRFSAERLKGVDSTLKIQPAKLEDSAVYLCASSPIKGRDQPQHFGDGTRLSIL.